Listed here are 13 T cell receptor beta chains from one sample, sequenced in a study of blood T cell repertoires in COVID-19. Sequenced by immunoSEQ multiplex PCR; TCRdb stores in-frame clones only, minus some. In the table there are about 440,000 clones, 90% of which are singletons. The sequenced sample consisted of PBMCs or T cells enriched from blood (not recorded which). The receptors were gathered from a man between 18 and 35 years old who had recovered from COVID-19.

The chain couples TRBV2 to TRBJ2-5; perhaps TRBD2 as D (6 bases). Trimming shortened V by 4 bases and J by 5 bases, and 11 bases separated the two germline ends. The CDR3 sequence is 13 residues long. CDR1 is SNHLY, CDR2 FYNNEI, per germline. The CDR3: CASSVALAETQYF. In DNA, the CDR3 is TGTGCCAGCAGTGTAGCTCTAGCGGAGACCCAGTACTTC.

The chain links TRBV5-1 to TRBJ2-1, with TRBD2 identical over 15 bases. V was clipped by 4 bases and J by 7 bases; unmatched bases: 6. CDR3 length: 16 residues. CDR1 SGHRS and CDR2 YFSETQ come from the germline V gene. The CDR3 DNA reads TGCGCCAGCAGCCCGGGACTAGCGGGAGGATTGAATGAGCAGTTCTTC. Amino acids: CASSPGLAGGLNEQFF.

This clone was seen only a few times. V and J are TRBV6-5 and TRBJ1-6; 8 bases agree with TRBD1. CDR3 size: 14 residues. Germline V gives CDR1 MNHEY, CDR2 SVGAGI. V lost 6 bases and J lost 9; bases outside the gene matches: 7. DNA of the CDR3: TGTGCCAGCAGCAACGGACAGGGAAGTTCACCCCTCCACTTT. Protein sequence: CASSNGQGSSPLHF.

V and J are TRBV10-3 and TRBJ1-3; a weak D match, TRBD1 (6 bases). The CDR3 contains 18 residues. CDR1 and CDR2 (germline): ENHRY, SYGVKD. The germline V and J ends were trimmed by 5 bases and 0 bases, with 20 bases remaining between them. CDR3 nucleotides: TGTGCCATCAGTCTAAGGGGATCACAGGGTCCCTCTGGAAACACCATATATTTT. Its protein product is CAISLRGSQGPSGNTIYF.

The CDR3 region has the DNA TGTGCCAGCAGCGCCTACGGGACACCGAACTATGGCTACACCTTC. Its protein product is CASSAYGTPNYGYTF. The genes are TRBV7-9 and TRBJ1-2; a weak D match, TRBD1 (6 bases). The CDR3 contains 15 residues. V gave up 5 bases and J gave up 2 bases, with 15 bases separating them. Germline V CDR1 and CDR2: SEHNR, FQNEAQ (reference sequence).

This chain uses TRBV29-1 with TRBJ1-2, with D possibly TRBD1 on 5 matching bases. This CDR3 contains 12 residues. Looked up from germline, CDR1 is SQVTM and CDR2 is ANQGSEA. Deletions cut 5 bases from V and 6 bases from J, with 13 bases between. The CDR3 spells CSVRRDADGYTF. The CDR3 nucleotides read TGCAGCGTTAGGAGGGACGCGGATGGCTACACCTTC.

The chain carries TRBV3-1 (or the pseudogene TRBV3-2) and TRBJ1-2, with 7 bases fitting TRBD1. V shed 2 bases and J 8 bases; nucleotides not matched to a gene: 8. Germline assignment: CDR1 LGHDT and CDR2 YNNKEL (reference sequence). The CDR3 length is 14 residues. CDR3 sequence reads: CASSQLTGSGGYTF. The CDR3 nucleotides read TGTGCCAGCAGCCAATTGACAGGGTCCGGCGGCTACACCTTC.

This chain joins TRBV3-1 (or the pseudogene TRBV3-2) and TRBJ2-2, with D unclear. Germline CDR1 and CDR2: LGHDT and YNNKEL (reference sequence). V was pared by 0 bases and J by 5 bases, with 7 bases between. This CDR3 has 14 amino acids. CDR3 coding DNA: TGTGCCAGCAGCCAAGATCCCGGGACCGGGGAGCTGTTTTTT. Translating it yields CASSQDPGTGELFF.

V usage is TRBV28 and J usage is TRBJ1-4, with unresolved D. CDR1 and CDR2 from the germline V gene are MDHEN and SYDVKM. The CDR3 is made up of 15 amino acids. V was cut by 7 bases and J by 8 bases, with 20 bases left in between. CDR3 in amino acids: CASKLTWSNGEKLFF. In DNA form, the CDR3 reads TGTGCCAGCAAGCTGACATGGTCGAATGGAGAAAAACTGTTTTTT.

The count of this clone is one. The genes are TRBV19 and TRBJ1-5; 8 bases are a match to TRBD1. V was pared by 4 bases and J by 7 bases, with 12 bases of the junction left unmatched. The CDR3 is 16 residues long. Germline CDR1 and CDR2: LNHDA and SQIVND (reference sequence). CDR3 sequence: CASSSPIQGGNQPQHF. DNA of the CDR3: TGTGCCAGTAGTAGCCCCATACAGGGGGGAAACCAGCCCCAGCATTTT.

The V call is TRBV5-1, the J call TRBJ2-5; 9 bases match TRBD2. CDR1 and CDR2 (germline): SGHRS, YFSETQ. Trimming took 1 base from V and 5 from J; bases not matched to a gene: 9. This CDR3 comprises 16 residues. The CDR3 DNA follows: TGCGCCAGCAGCTTGCTTTTAGCGGGAGCACTGGAGACCCAGTACTTC. Protein sequence: CASSLLLAGALETQYF.

Notes on this clone: Since a much larger clone is just one base distant, this may be a read error. V and J are TRBV7-9 and TRBJ2-1; 14 positions agree with TRBD2. V lost 6 bases, J lost 6 bases, and 4 bases stayed unmatched. The CDR3 runs to 15 residues. Germline values: CDR1 SEHNR, CDR2 FQNEAQ (reference sequence). CDR3 in DNA: TGTGCCAGCAGTTACGGGACTAGCGGGAGCAATGAGCAGTTCTTC. This encodes CASSYGTSGSNEQFF.

The rearrangement joins TRBV9 to TRBJ2-5; 8 bases align to TRBD2. Germline values: CDR1 SGDLS, CDR2 YYNGEE. The CDR3 has 16 amino acids. J was trimmed by 3 bases and V by 3 bases; bases with no gene match: 10. For the CDR3, the DNA is TGTGCCAGCAGCGGTCATCCGGGACTAGAAAAAGAGACCCAGTACTTC. The encoded protein is CASSGHPGLEKETQYF. Full variable domain (outside the CDR3, taken from reference TRBV9 and TRBJ2-5): DSGVTQTPKHLITATGQRVTLRCSPRSGDLSVYWYQQSLDQGLQFLIQYYNGEERAKGNILERFSAQQFPDLHSELNLSSLELGDSALYFCASSGHPGLEKETQYFGPGTRLLVL.